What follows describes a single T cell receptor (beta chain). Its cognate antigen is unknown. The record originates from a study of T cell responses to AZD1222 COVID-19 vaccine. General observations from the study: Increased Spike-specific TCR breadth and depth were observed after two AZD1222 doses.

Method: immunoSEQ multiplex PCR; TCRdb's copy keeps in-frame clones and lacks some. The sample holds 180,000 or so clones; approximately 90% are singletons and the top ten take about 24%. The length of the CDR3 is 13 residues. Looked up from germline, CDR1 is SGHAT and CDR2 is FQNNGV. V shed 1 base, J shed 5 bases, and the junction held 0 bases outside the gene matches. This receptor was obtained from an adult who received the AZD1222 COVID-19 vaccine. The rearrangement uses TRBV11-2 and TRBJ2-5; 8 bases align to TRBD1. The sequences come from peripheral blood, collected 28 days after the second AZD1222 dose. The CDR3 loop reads CASSLGDRETQYF. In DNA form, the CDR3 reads TGTGCCAGCAGCTTAGGGGACAGGGAGACCCAGTACTTC.